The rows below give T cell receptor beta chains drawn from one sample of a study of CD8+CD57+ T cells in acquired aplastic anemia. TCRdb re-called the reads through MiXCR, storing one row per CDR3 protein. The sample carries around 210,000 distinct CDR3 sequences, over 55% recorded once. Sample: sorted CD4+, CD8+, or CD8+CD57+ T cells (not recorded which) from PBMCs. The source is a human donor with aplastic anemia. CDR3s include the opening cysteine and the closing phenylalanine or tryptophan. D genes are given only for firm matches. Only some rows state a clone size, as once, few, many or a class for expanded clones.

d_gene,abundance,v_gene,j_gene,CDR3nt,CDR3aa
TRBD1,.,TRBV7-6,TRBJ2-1,TGTGCCAGCAGGCCCGGGACAGGGTTCGCTGAGCAGTTCTTC,CASRPGTGFAEQFF
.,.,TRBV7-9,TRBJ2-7,TGTGCCAGCAGCTTAGAATTAGGGACTCTCAGCGAGCAGTACTTC,CASSLELGTLSEQYF
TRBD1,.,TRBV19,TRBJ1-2,TGTGCCAGTAGTATCCTTGGACAGGGGGCACAGGACTACACCTTC,CASSILGQGAQDYTF
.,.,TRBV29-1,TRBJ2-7,TGCAGCGTTGGCGTCACCTCCTACGAGCAGTACTTC,CSVGVTSYEQYF
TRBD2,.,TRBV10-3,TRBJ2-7,TGTGCCATCAGTGACCACAACCTAGCGGGGGAGCTACGTAGAAACGAGCAGTACTTC,CAISDHNLAGELRRNEQYF
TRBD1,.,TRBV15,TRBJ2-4,TGTGCCACCAGCTCCCGGGACAGTCTAGCCAAAAACATTCAGTACTTC,CATSSRDSLAKNIQYF
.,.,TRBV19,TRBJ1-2,TGTGCCAGTACCGAAATAGGACAATTCTACACCTTC,CASTEIGQFYTF
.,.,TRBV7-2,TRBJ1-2,TGTGCCAGCAGCCCTAGGCCAGGGAGGGGTGGCTACACCTTC,CASSPRPGRGGYTF
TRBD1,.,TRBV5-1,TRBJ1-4,TGCGCCAGCAGCTTGACCCCGGGACAGGGAGTTGAAAAACTGTTTTTT,CASSLTPGQGVEKLFF
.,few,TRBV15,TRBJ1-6,TGTGCCACCAGCAGAGGATGGGGGACACCCCTCCACTTT,CATSRGWGTPLHF
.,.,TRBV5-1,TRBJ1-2,TGCGCCAGCAGAGAGGGGCTGGAAGACGGCTACACCTTC,CASREGLEDGYTF
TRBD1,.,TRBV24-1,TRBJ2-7,TGTGCCAGGGACAGGGGGCAGGACGAGCAGTACTTC,CARDRGQDEQYF
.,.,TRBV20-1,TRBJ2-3,TGCAGTGCTAGGGGTACGGGACGAGATACGCAGTATTTT,CSARGTGRDTQYF
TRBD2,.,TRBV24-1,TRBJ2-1,TGTGCCACCAGTGACGTCGGGGGGACCTACAATGAGCAGTTCTTC,CATSDVGGTYNEQFF
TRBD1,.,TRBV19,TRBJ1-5,TGTGCCAGTAGTGGGGGGCAGGGGGACAATCAGCCCCAGCATTTT,CASSGGQGDNQPQHF
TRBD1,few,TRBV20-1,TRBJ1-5,TGCAGTGCTAGAGTGTCAGGGGGGGACGTTCAGCCCCAGCATTTT,CSARVSGGDVQPQHF
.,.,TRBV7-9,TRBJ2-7,TGTGCCAGCAGCTTAGGGGGGGAGCCTCCGTTCGAGCAGTACTTC,CASSLGGEPPFEQYF
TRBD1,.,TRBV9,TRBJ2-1,TGTGCCAGCAGCTCCCACAGGGGCCGGTGGCAGTTCTTC,CASSSHRGRWQFF
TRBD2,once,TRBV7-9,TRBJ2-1,TGTGCCAGCAGCGCTCAGCGGGACTCCCACAATGAGCAGTTCTTC,CASSAQRDSHNEQFF
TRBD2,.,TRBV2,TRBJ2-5,TGTGCCAGCAGTGCCAACCTAGCGGGGTACTCGCCAGAGACCCAGTACTTC,CASSANLAGYSPETQYF
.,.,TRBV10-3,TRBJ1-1,TGTGCCACCACTCCAAGCCTGGGAGTGGGGAACACTGAAGCTTTCTTT,CATTPSLGVGNTEAFF
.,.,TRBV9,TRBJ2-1,TGTGCCAGCCCCCCAAGCTCCAGCGGGTCCTACAATGAGCAGTTCTTC,CASPPSSSGSYNEQFF
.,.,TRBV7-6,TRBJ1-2,TGTGCCAGCAGCTCTGGGCCAGGCTCTAACTATGGCTACACCTTC,CASSSGPGSNYGYTF
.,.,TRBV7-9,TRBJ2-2,TGTGCCAGCAGCTCAACGGTCACCGGGGGGCTGTTTTTT,CASSSTVTGGLFF
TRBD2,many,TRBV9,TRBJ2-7,TGTGCCAGCAGCGGAGCGGGGGGGCGCGACGAGCAGTACTTC,CASSGAGGRDEQYF
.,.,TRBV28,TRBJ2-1,TGTGCCAGCATCTCCTGGGGGGAGGGGGAGAACAATGAGCAGTTCTTC,CASISWGEGENNEQFF